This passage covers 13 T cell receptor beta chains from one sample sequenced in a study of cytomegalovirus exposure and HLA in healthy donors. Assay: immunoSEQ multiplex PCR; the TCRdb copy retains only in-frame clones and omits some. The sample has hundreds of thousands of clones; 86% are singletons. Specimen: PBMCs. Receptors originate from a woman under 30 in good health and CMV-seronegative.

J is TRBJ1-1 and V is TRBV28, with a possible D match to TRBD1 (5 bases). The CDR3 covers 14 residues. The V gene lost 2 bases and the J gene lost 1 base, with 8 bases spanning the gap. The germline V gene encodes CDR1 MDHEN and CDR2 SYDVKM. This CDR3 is CASSLQGGNTEAFF. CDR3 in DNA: TGTGCCAGCAGTTTACAGGGTGGGAACACTGAAGCTTTCTTT.

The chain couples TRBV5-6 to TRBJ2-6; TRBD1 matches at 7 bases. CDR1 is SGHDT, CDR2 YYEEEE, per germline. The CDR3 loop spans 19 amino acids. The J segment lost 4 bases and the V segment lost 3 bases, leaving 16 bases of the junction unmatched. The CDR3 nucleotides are TGTGCCAGCAGCTCTGACAGGGTTAAAGGATCTTCGGGGGCCAACGTCCTGACTTTC. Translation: CASSSDRVKGSSGANVLTF.

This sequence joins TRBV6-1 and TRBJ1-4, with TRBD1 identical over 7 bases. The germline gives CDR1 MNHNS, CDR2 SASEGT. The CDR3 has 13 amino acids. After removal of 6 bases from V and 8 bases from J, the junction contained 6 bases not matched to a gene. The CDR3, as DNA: TGTGCCAGCAGGCCGACAGGGCCGGAAAAACTGTTTTTT. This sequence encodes CASRPTGPEKLFF.

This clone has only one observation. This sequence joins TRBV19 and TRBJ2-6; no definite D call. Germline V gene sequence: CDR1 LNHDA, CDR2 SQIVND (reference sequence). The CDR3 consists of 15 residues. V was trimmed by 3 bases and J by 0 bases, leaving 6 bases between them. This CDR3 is CASSIAHSGANVLTF. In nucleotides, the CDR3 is TGTGCCAGTAGTATTGCACACTCTGGGGCCAACGTCCTGACTTTC.

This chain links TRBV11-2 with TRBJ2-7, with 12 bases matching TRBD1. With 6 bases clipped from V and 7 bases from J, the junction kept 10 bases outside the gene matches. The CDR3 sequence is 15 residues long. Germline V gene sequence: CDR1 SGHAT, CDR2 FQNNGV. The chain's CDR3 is CASRRPGQGAREQYF. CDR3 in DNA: TGTGCCAGCAGGCGGCCGGGACAGGGGGCGCGTGAGCAGTACTTC.

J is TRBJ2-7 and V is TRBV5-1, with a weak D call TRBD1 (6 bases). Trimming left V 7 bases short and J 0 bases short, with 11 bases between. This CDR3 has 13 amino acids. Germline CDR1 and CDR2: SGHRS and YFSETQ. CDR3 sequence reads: CASQGQNSYEQYF. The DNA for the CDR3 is TGCGCCAGCCAGGGGCAGAACTCCTACGAGCAGTACTTC.

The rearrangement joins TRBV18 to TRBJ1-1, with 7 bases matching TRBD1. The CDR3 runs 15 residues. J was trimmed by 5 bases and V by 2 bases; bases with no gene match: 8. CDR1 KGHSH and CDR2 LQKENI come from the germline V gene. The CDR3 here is CASSPIQGESTEAFF. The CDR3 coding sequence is TGTGCCAGCTCACCAATTCAGGGGGAAAGTACTGAAGCTTTCTTT. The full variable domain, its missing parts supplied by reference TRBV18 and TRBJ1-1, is NAGVMQNPRHLVRRRGQEARLRCSPMKGHSHVYWYRQLPEEGLKFMVYLQKENIIDESGMPKERFSAEFPKEGPSILRIQQVVRGDSAAYFCASSPIQGESTEAFFGQGTRLTVV.

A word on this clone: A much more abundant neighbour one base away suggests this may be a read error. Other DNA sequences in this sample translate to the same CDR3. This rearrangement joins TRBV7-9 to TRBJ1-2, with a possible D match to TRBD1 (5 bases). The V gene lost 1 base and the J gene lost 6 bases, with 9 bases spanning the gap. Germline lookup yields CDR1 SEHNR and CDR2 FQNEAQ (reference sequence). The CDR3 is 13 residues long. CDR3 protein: CASSLGAGDGYTF. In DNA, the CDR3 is TGTGCCAGCAGCTTAGGGGCGGGGGATGGCTACACCTTC.

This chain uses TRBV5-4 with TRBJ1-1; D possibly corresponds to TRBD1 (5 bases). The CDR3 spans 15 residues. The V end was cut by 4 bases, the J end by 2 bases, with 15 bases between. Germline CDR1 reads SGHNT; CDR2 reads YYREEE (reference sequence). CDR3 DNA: TGTGCCAGCAGCGGAATACCAGACAGAAACACTGAAGCTTTCTTT. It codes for CASSGIPDRNTEAFF.

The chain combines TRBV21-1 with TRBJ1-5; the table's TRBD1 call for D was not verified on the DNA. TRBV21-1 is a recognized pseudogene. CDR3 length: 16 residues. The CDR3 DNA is TGTGCCAACTCGAGGAGAGACAGGGATAGCAATCAGCCCCAGCATTTT. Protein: CANSRRDRDSNQPQHF.

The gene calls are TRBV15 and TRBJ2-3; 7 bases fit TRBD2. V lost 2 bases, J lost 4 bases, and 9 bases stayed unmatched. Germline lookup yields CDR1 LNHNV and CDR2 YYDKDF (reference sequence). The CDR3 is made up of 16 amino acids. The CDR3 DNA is TGTGCCACCAGCAGACCCGTGGCGGGGGACGCAGATACGCAGTATTTT. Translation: CATSRPVAGDADTQYF.

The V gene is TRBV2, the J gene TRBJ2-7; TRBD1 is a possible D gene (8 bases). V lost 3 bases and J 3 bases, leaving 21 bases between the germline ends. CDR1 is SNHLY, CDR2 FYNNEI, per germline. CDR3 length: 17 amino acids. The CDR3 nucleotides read TGTGCCAGCAGTGATACGGGGGGCGGACAGGGTTTCTACGAGCAGTACTTC. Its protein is CASSDTGGGQGFYEQYF.

The CDR3, as DNA: TGTGCCAGCAGCTTAAGCACCTACTATGGCTACACCTTC. Its translation is CASSLSTYYGYTF. The rearrangement uses TRBV7-8 and TRBJ1-2; D is ambiguous. V was shortened by 2 bases and J by 3 bases, with 7 bases between the two germline ends. In germline, CDR1 is SGHVS, CDR2 FQNEAQ. The CDR3 contains 13 residues.